One and the same sample provided the 20 T cell receptor beta chains below, sequenced in a study of T cell repertoires in cytomegalovirus infection. Which antigens these TCRs recognize remains unknown. TCRdb itself ran the reads through MiXCR, one entry per CDR3 protein. Among over 95,000 distinct CDR3 sequences listed, about 33% were seen once. The sample here was CD8+ T cells from cultured PBMCs, taken from culture after CMV antigen stimulation. The receptors were sampled from a human donor in good health (CMV status not recorded). Some clones in this sample may be carry-over from other donors' samples.

This clonotype was counted only a few times. This chain uses TRBV4-1 with TRBJ1-1; 7 nucleotides match TRBD1. The CDR3 has 15 residues. Germline CDR1 MGHRA, CDR2 YSYEKL. The junction had 7 bases not matched to a gene; V was cut back by 5 bases and J by 1 base. The DNA of the CDR3 is TGCGCCAGCAGCGAACTAAACAGGGGGAACACTGAAGCTTTCTTT. Translated: CASSELNRGNTEAFF.

CDR3 bases: TGTGCCAGCAGTTACCCGCCCTCCACAGATACGCAGTATTTT. Amino acid sequence: CASSYPPSTDTQYF. The chain uses TRBV6-2 or TRBV6-3 and TRBJ2-3; D is unresolved. Germline CDR1 MNHEY, CDR2 SVGEGT. V was cut by 2 bases and J by 2 bases, with 8 bases left in between. The CDR3 length is 14 residues.

Remarks on this clonotype: A much larger clone differs from this one at a single base, so this may be a read error. J is TRBJ1-1 and V is TRBV6-2 or TRBV6-3; D might be TRBD1 (6 bases). The germline CDR1 and CDR2 sequences are MNHEY and SVGEGT. This CDR3 is 11 amino acids long. CDR3 amino acids: CACSFYRVAFF. DNA for the CDR3: TGTGCCTGCAGTTTCTACAGGGTGGCTTTCTTT.

The rearrangement joins TRBV11-3 to TRBJ2-3, with D possibly being TRBD2 (6 bases). Germline V gene data show CDR1 as SGHNT and CDR2 as YENEEA. The CDR3 runs to 16 residues. Trimming removed 1 base at V and 2 bases at J, with 13 bases between. CDR3 nucleotides: TGTGCCAGCAGCTTAGGGACTACAGTCAACACAGATACGCAGTATTTT. Translated: CASSLGTTVNTDTQYF.

This clonotype has a single count. The chain uses TRBV29-1 and TRBJ2-7; 7 bases line up with TRBD1. J gave up 3 bases and V 4 bases, and 6 bases lay outside the gene matches. There are 13 residues in the CDR3. Germline CDR1 is SQVTM and CDR2 is ANQGSEA. The CDR3 loop reads CSVVGGVGYEQYF. The CDR3 bases are TGCAGCGTTGTAGGGGGCGTGGGCTACGAGCAGTACTTC.

This clonotype has more than one count but fewer than ten. V and J are TRBV6-1 and TRBJ2-7, with D possibly called TRBD1 or TRBD2 (6 bases each). The CDR3 is made up of 16 amino acids. V was shortened by 2 bases and J by 5 bases, with 19 bases between the two germline ends. Germline loops: CDR1 MNHNS, CDR2 SASEGT. CDR3 amino acids: CASSERGQFGWDEQYF. The CDR3 DNA reads as TGTGCCAGCAGTGAACGGGGGCAGTTCGGATGGGACGAGCAGTACTTC.

About this clonotype: This could be a read error, since a much larger clone is one nucleotide away. The CDR3 does not end in the conserved phenylalanine or tryptophan, so this is likely a read error. This rearrangement joins TRBV7-2 to TRBJ1-2, with D uncertain. CDR3 size: 13 residues. Germline assignment: CDR1 SGHTA and CDR2 FQGNSA. V was pared by 5 bases and J by 3 bases, with 10 bases between. This chain's CDR3 is CASSTPVDYGYTL. In DNA, the CDR3 is TGTGCCAGCAGCACACCGGTGGACTATGGCTACACCCTC.

In its sample, this clonotype was seen many times. The CDR3 region has the DNA TGTGCCAGCAGTTACGGGGCCCCTGGTCCCCTCCACTTT. Protein: CASSYGAPGPLHF. V usage is TRBV6-5 and J usage is TRBJ1-6; a weak D match, TRBD1 (5 bases). Germline values: CDR1 MNHEY, CDR2 SVGAGI. V was pared by 2 bases and J by 13 bases, with 12 bases between. There are 13 residues in the CDR3.

V usage is TRBV7-9 and J usage is TRBJ1-1; 9 nucleotides match TRBD1. The CDR3 length is 12 residues. V was pared by 5 bases and J by 7 bases, with 2 bases of the junction left unmatched. The germline gives CDR1 SEHNR, CDR2 FQNEAQ (reference sequence). CDR3 DNA sequence: TGTGCCAGCAGCATGGACAGGGGTGAAGCTTTCTTT. As protein: CASSMDRGEAFF.

The gene calls are TRBV4-3 and TRBJ2-7; TRBD1 might be the D (7 bases). V was cut by 6 bases and J by 3 bases, with 18 bases left in between. The CDR3 totals 15 residues. Germline loops: CDR1 LGHNA, CDR2 YSLEER. The CDR3 bases are TGCGCCAGCAGTTGGGGGGACAGAACCGTCTACGAGCAGTACTTC. It is translated as CASSWGDRTVYEQYF.

The chain has TRBV5-4 and TRBJ2-3; 7 bases line up with TRBD1. The CDR3 consists of 16 residues. J lost 2 bases, V lost 6 bases, and 12 bases had no gene match. In germline, CDR1 is SGHNT, CDR2 YYREEE (reference sequence). CDR3 residues: CASTPPTGRVTDTQYF. Here the CDR3 DNA reads TGTGCCAGCACCCCCCCGACAGGGCGGGTCACAGATACGCAGTATTTT. The whole variable domain, filled in from reference TRBV5-4 and TRBJ2-3, reads ETGVTQSPTHLIKTRGQQVTLRCSSQSGHNTVSWYQQALGQGPQFIFQYYREEENGRGNFPPRFSGLQFPNYSSELNVNALELDDSALYLCASTPPTGRVTDTQYFGPGTRLTVL.

This clonotype was seen repeatedly, ten times or more. The V gene is TRBV7-2, the J gene TRBJ2-5; maybe TRBD2 (6 bases). CDR3 length equals 16 residues. The V gene lost 3 bases and the J gene lost 3 bases, with 17 bases spanning the gap. Germline CDR1 reads SGHTA; CDR2 reads FQGNSA. Written as DNA, the CDR3 is TGTGCCAGCAGCTTTTCCGTAGTGTGGAGGGAAGAGACCCAGTACTTC. Translation: CASSFSVVWREETQYF.

This chain links TRBV4-2 with TRBJ2-5; maybe TRBD1 (5 bases). The CDR3 contains 15 residues. Germline CDR1 LGHNA, CDR2 YNFKEQ. Trimming shortened V by 4 bases and J by 0 bases, and 12 bases separated the two germline ends. The CDR3 nucleotides are TGTGCCAGCAGCCCCATTCCAGGGTACCAAGAGACCCAGTACTTC. As protein: CASSPIPGYQETQYF.

The CDR3 loop reads CASTLTGRPDTQYF. In DNA form, the CDR3 reads TGTGCCAGCACTCTAACTGGACGGCCAGATACGCAGTATTTT. The V call is TRBV27, the J call TRBJ2-3; D gene uncertain. V was trimmed by 7 bases and J by 4 bases, leaving 15 bases between them. Germline CDR1 is MNHEY and CDR2 is SMNVEV (reference sequence). The CDR3 totals 14 residues.

V usage is TRBV4-1 and J usage is TRBJ1-6; D perhaps matches TRBD1 (6 bases). CDR3 length: 14 residues. CDR1 and CDR2 from the germline V gene are MGHRA and YSYEKL. Trimming cost V 3 bases and J 4 bases, with 7 bases left between them. CDR3 residues: CASSHGQYNSPLHF. The DNA of the CDR3 is TGCGCCAGCAGCCACGGACAGTATAATTCACCCCTCCACTTT.

There are a few counts of this clonotype. The chain is built from TRBV6-2 or TRBV6-3 and TRBJ2-7, with a tentative D call TRBD1 (6 bases). Per the germline V gene, CDR1 is MNHEY and CDR2 is SVGEGT. Between the trimmed V and J ends, which lost 8 bases and 5 bases, there was a span of 13 bases. The CDR3 length is 12 residues. CDR3 nucleotides: TGTGCCAGCTGCACACAGGGAAACGAGCAGTACTTC. This gives the protein CASCTQGNEQYF.

At least ten counts were recorded for this clonotype. The rearrangement joins TRBV7-8 to TRBJ2-2, with 14 nucleotides matching TRBD2. The CDR3 runs 16 residues. Trimming removed 4 bases from V and 7 bases from J; junction bases left unmatched: 5. From germline, CDR1 is SGHVS and CDR2 FQNEAQ. CDR3 coding DNA: TGTGCCAGCAGCTATTGGACTAGCGGGGGGATCGGGGAGCTGTTTTTT. Translated: CASSYWTSGGIGELFF.

CDR3 sequence: CASSPGTGVGAYEQYF. CDR3 nucleotides: TGTGCCAGCAGCCCCGGGACAGGGGTCGGGGCCTACGAGCAGTACTTC. This chain connects TRBV5-6 to TRBJ2-7, with 10 bases that match TRBD1. Looked up from germline, CDR1 is SGHDT and CDR2 is YYEEEE. The CDR3 has 16 residues. V shed 4 bases and J 2 bases; nucleotides not matched to a gene: 9.

CDR3 nucleotide sequence: TGTGCCAGCAGCCCCGGGGGGACAGGGATTCATGAAAAACTGTTTTTT. It encodes CASSPGGTGIHEKLFF. The gene calls are TRBV11-2 and TRBJ1-4, with 9 bases aligning to TRBD1. The CDR3 covers 16 residues. The germline V gene encodes CDR1 SGHAT and CDR2 FQNNGV. Germline trimming cut 5 bases from V and 6 bases from J; bases unmatched to any gene: 10.

This clonotype was seen a handful of times. The V and J genes are TRBV5-4 and TRBJ1-6; D may be TRBD1 (6 bases). This CDR3 contains 17 residues. CDR1 is SGHNT, CDR2 YYREEE, per germline (reference sequence). Trimming left V 3 bases short and J 0 bases short, with 13 bases between. The CDR3 sequence is CASSSGRGGSYNSPLHF. In nucleotides, the CDR3 is TGTGCCAGCAGCTCCGGACGAGGGGGCTCCTATAATTCACCCCTCCACTTT. The full variable domain, with the rest looked up from reference TRBV5-4 and TRBJ1-6, is ETGVTQSPTHLIKTRGQQVTLRCSSQSGHNTVSWYQQALGQGPQFIFQYYREEENGRGNFPPRFSGLQFPNYSSELNVNALELDDSALYLCASSSGRGGSYNSPLHFGNGTRLTVT.